The 2 T cell receptor beta chains presented below share a single source sample, sequenced in a study of Ad26.COV2.S vaccination and SARS-CoV-2 variants. Method: immunoSEQ multiplex PCR; TCRdb's copy keeps in-frame clones and lacks some. Of over 110,000 clones in the sample, 80% to 90% were seen once. Sequencing was performed on peripheral blood, taken after recovery from COVID-19. The receptors stem from a human donor who had recovered from COVID-19.

This clone was counted a single time. This chain joins TRBV5-6 and TRBJ1-6; 7 nucleotides align to TRBD1. Germline CDR1 and CDR2: SGHDT and YYEEEE. Trimming at V came to 4 bases and at J to 6 bases, leaving 4 bases not matched to a gene. CDR3 length equals 14 residues. This CDR3 reads CASSKGQLNSPLHF. The CDR3 DNA follows: TGTGCCAGCAGCAAGGGACAGCTTAATTCACCCCTCCACTTT.

The CDR3 loop is CASSFRQGDTEAFF. The CDR3 nucleotides are TGCGCCAGCAGCTTCCGACAGGGGGACACTGAAGCTTTCTTT. The gene calls are TRBV5-1 and TRBJ1-1; 9 bases map to TRBD1. V dropped 2 bases and J dropped 3; count of bases not matched to a gene: 2. The germline V gene encodes CDR1 SGHRS and CDR2 YFSETQ. The CDR3 has 14 residues.